The T cell receptor beta chain under discussion was sequenced for a study of T cells in women clearing cervical HPV infection. The study, taken as a whole, reports: Cases and controls were distinguished at AUC 0.83 by richness and V genes. CIN3+ cases had significantly higher TCR richness than controls; evenness did not differ. TRBV6-7 abundance was lower in cases than controls (0.11% versus 0.16%).

Profiled with immunoSEQ multiplex PCR; TCRdb holds only in-frame clones, not every one. This table holds around 46,000 clones. On this clone: Its antigen is not identified. Read sequence stops 3 residues before the CDR3 end, and the germline J gene provides the missing end.

Each participant carried one incident cervical HPV16 infection only. Trimming took off 2 bases at V and 4 bases at J, with 9 bases between the two ends. This CDR3 comprises 14 residues. The germline CDR1 and CDR2 sequences are KGHSH and LQKENI. The chain is built from TRBV18 and TRBJ1-5; the D gene is possibly TRBD1 (5 bases). Specimen: blood buffy coat. The TCR comes from a woman aged 18 to 75 with a cervical HPV16 infection that either progressed to CIN3+ or cleared (not recorded which). The sequenced CDR3 bases are TGTGCCAGCTCACCAAGCAGGGTAAATCAGCCC. Translating gives CASSPSRVNQP. The whole CDR3 region reads CASSPSRVNQPQHF.